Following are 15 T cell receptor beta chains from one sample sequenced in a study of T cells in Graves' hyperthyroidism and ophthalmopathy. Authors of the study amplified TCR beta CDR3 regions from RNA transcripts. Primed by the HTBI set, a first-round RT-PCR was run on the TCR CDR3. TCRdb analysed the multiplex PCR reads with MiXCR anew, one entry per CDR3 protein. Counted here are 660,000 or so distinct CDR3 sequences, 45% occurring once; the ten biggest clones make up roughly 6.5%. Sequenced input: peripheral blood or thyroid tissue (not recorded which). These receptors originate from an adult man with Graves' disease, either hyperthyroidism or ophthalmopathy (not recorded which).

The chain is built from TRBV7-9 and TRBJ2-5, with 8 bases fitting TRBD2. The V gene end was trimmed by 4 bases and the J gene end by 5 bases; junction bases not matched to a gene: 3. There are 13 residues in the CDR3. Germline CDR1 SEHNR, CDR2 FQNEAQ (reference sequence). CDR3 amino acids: CASSSLAAETQYF. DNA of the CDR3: TGTGCCAGCAGCTCACTAGCGGCGGAGACCCAGTACTTC.

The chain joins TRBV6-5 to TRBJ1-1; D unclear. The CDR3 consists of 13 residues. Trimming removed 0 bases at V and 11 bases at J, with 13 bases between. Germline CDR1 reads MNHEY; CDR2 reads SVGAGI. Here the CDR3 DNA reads TGTGCCAGCAGTTACTCCCCCTCTTGGCAGGCTTTCTTT. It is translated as CASSYSPSWQAFF.

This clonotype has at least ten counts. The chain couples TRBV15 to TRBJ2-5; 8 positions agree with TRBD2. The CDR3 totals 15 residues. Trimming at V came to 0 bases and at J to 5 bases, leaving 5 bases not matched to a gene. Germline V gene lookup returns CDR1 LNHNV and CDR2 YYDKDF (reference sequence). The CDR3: CATSRDRGGGETQYF. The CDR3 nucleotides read TGTGCCACCAGCAGAGATCGGGGGGGCGGTGAGACCCAGTACTTC.

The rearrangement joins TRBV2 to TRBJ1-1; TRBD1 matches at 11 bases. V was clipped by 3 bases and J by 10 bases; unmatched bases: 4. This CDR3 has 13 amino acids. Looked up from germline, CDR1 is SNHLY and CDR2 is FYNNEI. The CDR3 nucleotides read TGTGCCAGCAGTGAGGGTGGGACAGGGGGAGCTTTCTTT. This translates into CASSEGGTGGAFF.

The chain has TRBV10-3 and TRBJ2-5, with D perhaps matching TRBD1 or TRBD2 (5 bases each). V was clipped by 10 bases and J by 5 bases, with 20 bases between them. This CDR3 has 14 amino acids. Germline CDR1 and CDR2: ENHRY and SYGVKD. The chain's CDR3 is CASRDGRSGETQYF. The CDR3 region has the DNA TGTGCCAGCAGGGATGGCAGATCGGGGGAGACCCAGTACTTC.

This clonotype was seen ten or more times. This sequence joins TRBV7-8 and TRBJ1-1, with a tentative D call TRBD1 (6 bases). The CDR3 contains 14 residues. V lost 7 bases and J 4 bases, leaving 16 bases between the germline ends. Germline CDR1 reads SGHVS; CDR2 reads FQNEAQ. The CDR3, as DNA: TGTGCCAGCACCAAACAGGGCGTAGGCACTGAAGCTTTCTTT. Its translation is CASTKQGVGTEAFF.

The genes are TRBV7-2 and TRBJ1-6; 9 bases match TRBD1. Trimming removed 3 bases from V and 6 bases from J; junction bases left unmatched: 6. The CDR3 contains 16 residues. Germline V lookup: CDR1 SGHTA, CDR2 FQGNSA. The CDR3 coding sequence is TGTGCCAGCAGCTTGAGAACAGGGGGCCCTAATTCACCCCTCCACTTT. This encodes CASSLRTGGPNSPLHF.

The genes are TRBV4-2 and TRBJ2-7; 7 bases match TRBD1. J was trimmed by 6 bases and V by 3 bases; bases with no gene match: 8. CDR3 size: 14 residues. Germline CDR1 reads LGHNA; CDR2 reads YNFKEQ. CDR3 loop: CASSHLTGSLEQYF. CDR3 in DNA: TGTGCCAGCAGCCACTTGACAGGGTCCCTCGAGCAGTACTTC.

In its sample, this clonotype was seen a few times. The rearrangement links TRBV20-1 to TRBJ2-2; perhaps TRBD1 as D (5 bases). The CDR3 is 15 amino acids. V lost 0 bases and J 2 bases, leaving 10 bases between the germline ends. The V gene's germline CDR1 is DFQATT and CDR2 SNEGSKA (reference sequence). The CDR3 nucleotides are TGCAGTGCTAGAGACGGACACGTCAACACCGGGGAGCTGTTTTTT. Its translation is CSARDGHVNTGELFF.

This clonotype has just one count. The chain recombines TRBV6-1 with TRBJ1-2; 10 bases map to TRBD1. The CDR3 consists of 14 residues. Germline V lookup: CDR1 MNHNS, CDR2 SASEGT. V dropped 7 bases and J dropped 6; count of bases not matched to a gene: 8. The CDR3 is CASTPDRGLNGYTF. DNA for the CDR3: TGTGCCAGCACCCCGGACAGGGGGTTGAATGGCTACACCTTC.

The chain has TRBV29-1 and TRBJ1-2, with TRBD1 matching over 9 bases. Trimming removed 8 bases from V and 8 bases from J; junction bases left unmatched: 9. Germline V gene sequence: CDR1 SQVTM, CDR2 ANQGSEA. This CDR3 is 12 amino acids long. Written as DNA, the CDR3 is TGCAGCTCCGGGACAGGGCTGCAAGGCTACACCTTC. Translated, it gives CSSGTGLQGYTF.

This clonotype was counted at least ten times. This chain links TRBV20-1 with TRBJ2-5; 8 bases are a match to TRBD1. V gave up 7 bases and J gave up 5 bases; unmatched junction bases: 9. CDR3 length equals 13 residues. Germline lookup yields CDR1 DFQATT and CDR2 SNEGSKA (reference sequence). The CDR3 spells CSGIQGALETQYF. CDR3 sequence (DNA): TGCAGTGGTATCCAGGGGGCCTTGGAGACCCAGTACTTC.

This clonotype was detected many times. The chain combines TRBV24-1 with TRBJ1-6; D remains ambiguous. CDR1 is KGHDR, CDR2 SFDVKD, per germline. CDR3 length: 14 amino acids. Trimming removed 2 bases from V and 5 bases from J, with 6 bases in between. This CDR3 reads CATSDSADNSPLHF. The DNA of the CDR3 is TGTGCCACCAGTGATTCGGCGGATAATTCACCCCTCCACTTT.

CDR3 protein: CASSSQRGKTQYF. CDR3 sequence (DNA): TGTGCCAGCAGTTCTCAGCGGGGGAAGACCCAGTACTTC. The chain couples TRBV7-8 to TRBJ2-7; 8 nucleotides match TRBD2. The J call may be in error: the DNA end matches TRBJ2-5 better. Per germline, CDR1 SGHVS and CDR2 FQNEAQ. The CDR3 is 13 amino acids.

DNA for the CDR3: TGTGCCAGCAGTGAGGAGGCGACATCCCCCCTCCACTTT. Protein product: CASSEEATSPLHF. This rearrangement joins TRBV25-1 to TRBJ1-6; D not resolved. This CDR3 is 13 amino acids long. Trimming took off 3 bases at V and 13 bases at J, with 13 bases between the two ends. The germline gives CDR1 MGHDK, CDR2 SYGVNS.